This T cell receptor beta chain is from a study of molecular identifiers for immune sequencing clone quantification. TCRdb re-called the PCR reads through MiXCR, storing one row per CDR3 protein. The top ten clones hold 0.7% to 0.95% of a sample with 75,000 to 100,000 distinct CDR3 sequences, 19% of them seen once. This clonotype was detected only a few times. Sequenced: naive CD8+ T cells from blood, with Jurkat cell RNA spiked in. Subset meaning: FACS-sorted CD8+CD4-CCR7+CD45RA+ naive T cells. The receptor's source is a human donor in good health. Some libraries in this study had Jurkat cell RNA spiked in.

CDR3 loop: CASSSPNLAKNIQYF. The CDR3 DNA reads TGTGCCAGCAGTTCACCGAACCTAGCCAAAAACATTCAGTACTTC. The chain employs TRBV27 and TRBJ2-4, with D hard to call. Between the trimmed V and J ends, which lost 4 bases and 0 bases, there was a span of 10 bases. The germline V gene encodes CDR1 MNHEY and CDR2 SMNVEV (reference sequence). The CDR3 is 15 residues long.